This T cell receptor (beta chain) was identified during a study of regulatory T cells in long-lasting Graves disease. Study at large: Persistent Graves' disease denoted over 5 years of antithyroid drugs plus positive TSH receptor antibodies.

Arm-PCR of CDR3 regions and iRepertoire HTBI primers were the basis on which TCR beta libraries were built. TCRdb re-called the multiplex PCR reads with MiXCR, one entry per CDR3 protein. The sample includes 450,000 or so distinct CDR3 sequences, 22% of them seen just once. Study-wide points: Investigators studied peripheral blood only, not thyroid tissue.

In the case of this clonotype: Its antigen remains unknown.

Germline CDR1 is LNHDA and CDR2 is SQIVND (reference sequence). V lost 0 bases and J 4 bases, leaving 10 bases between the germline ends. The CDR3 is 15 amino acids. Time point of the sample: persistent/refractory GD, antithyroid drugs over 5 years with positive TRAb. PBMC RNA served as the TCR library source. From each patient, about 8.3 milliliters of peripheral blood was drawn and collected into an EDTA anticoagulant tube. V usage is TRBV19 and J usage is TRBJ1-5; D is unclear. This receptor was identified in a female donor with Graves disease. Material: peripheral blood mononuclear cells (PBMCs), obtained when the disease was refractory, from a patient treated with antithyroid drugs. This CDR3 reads CASSIEEYPNQPQHF. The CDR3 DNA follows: TGTGCCAGTAGTATAGAGGAATACCCAAATCAGCCCCAGCATTTT.